This paragraph covers one T cell receptor beta chain sequence. Its antigen remains unidentified. The data are from a study of cytomegalovirus exposure and HLA in healthy donors. Findings and caveats of the study: Previously analyzed data showed that most TCR beta V segments were productive at a frequency of about 87% or about 30%.

The PCR contained 60 Vbeta and 13 Jbeta primers. TCRdb's copy holds only in-frame clones and misses some; the assay was immunoSEQ multiplex PCR. The profile covers around 200,000 clones, with about 80% appearing a single time and around 2.8% taken by the ten largest. CDR3 length equals 17 residues. Per germline, CDR1 SGHDN and CDR2 FVKESK. Between the trimmed V and J ends, which lost 0 bases and 4 bases, there was a span of 15 bases. Sequences were obtained from PBMCs. This clonotype was obtained from a woman aged 45 to 65 in good health and CMV-seropositive. The chain combines TRBV14 with TRBJ1-4; TRBD1 might be the D (5 bases). CDR3 nucleotides: TGTGCCAGCAGCCAAGATCCACAGACAGTCCGTAATGAAAAACTGTTTTTT. This encodes CASSQDPQTVRNEKLFF.